This T cell receptor beta chain was recovered during a study of control samples from healthy donors and cancer patients. Libraries were prepared by immunoSEQ multiplex PCR; TCRdb keeps only in-frame clonotypes and omits some of them. This table holds about 180,000 clones, 85% to 90% found once. The receptor was derived from a woman aged 50 to 65 in good health. The sequencing input was blood.

The CDR3 DNA reads TGTGCCAGCTCACCACTACAGGGAGGGCTGGGGACGCAGTATTTT. As protein: CASSPLQGGLGTQYF. The chain recombines TRBV18 with TRBJ2-3, with D perhaps matching TRBD2 (7 bases). This CDR3 region has 15 residues. V gave up 1 base and J gave up 9 bases, with 17 bases separating them. Germline CDR1 and CDR2: KGHSH and LQKENI.